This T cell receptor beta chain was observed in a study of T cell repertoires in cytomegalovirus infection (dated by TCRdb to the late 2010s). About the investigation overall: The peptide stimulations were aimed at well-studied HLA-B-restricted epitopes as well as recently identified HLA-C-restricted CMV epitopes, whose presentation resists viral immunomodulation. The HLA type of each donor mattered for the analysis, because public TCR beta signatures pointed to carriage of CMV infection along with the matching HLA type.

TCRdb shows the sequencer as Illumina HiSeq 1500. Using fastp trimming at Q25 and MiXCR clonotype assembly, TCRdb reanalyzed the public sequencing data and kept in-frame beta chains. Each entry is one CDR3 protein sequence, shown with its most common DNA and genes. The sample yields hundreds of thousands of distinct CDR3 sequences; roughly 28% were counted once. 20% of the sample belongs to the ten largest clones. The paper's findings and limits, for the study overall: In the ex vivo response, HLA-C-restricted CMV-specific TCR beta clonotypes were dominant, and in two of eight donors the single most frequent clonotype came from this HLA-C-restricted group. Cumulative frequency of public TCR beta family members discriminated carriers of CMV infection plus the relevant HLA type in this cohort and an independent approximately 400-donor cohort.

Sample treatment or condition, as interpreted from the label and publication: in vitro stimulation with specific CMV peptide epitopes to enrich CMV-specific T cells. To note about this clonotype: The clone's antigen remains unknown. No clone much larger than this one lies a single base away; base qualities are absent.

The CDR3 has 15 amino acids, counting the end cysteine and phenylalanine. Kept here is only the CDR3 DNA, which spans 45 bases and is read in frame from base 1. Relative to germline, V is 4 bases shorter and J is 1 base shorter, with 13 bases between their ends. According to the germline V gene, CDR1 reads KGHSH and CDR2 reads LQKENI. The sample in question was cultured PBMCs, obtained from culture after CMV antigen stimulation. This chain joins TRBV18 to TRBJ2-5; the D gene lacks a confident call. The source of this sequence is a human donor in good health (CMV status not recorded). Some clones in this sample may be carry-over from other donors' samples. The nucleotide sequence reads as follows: TGTGCCAGCTCACAACTACCCCGCGCCCAAGAGACCCAGTACTTC. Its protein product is CASSQLPRAQETQYF.